This entry lists 30 T cell receptor beta chains sequenced from one sample in a study of T cells in women clearing cervical HPV infection. The assay was immunoSEQ multiplex PCR, and TCRdb's table has in-frame clones only and misses some. The table lists 15,000 to 20,000 clones. The sample was blood buffy coat. The receptors stem from a woman between 18 and 70 years old with a cervical HPV16 infection that either progressed to CIN3+ or cleared (not recorded which).

As for this clone: The CDR3 end falls 3 residues outside the read, so it is completed with the germline J gene. The chain combines TRBV20-1 with TRBJ2-7, with TRBD1 matching over 9 bases. The CDR3 extends over 13 amino acids. From germline, CDR1 is DFQATT and CDR2 SNEGSKA (reference sequence). Trimming took 6 bases from V and 5 from J; bases not matched to a gene: 8. The sequenced part of the CDR3 DNA is TGCAGTGCCCCACGACAGGGGGGAAACGAG. Amino acid sequence: CSAPRQGGNE. The CDR3, in full, reads CSAPRQGGNEQYF.

This CDR3 is CASSLSVRDSVSGNTIYF. CDR3 DNA, as far as it was read: TGTGCCAGCAGCTTAAGTGTGCGAGACAGCGTCTCTGGAAACACC. V gene TRBV7-3 combines with J gene TRBJ1-3; D is perhaps TRBD1 (5 bases). The read ends 3 residues early relative to the CDR3; the germline J gene fills the gap. Trimming removed 1 base from V and 0 bases from J, with 16 bases in between. CDR1 SGHTA and CDR2 FQGTGA come from the germline V gene. CDR3 length: 18 residues.

Remarks on this clone: The read terminates 3 residues ahead of where the CDR3 ends, so the germline J gene completes it. The chain employs TRBV18 and TRBJ2-3; D ambiguous. The length of the CDR3 is 11 residues. The germline CDR1 and CDR2 sequences are KGHSH and LQKENI. The CDR3 loop reads CASLKEETQYF. CDR3 bases read: TGTGCCAGCCTAAAAGAAGAGACG.

On this clone: The read halts 3 residues ahead of the CDR3 end, with the missing end drawn from the germline J gene. This chain links TRBV9 with TRBJ1-2; D is uncertain. This CDR3 is 15 amino acids long. Germline V gene lookup returns CDR1 SGDLS and CDR2 YYNGEE. The CDR3 sequence: CASSVAPSGVDGYTF. CDR3 bases read: TGTGCCAGCAGCGTAGCACCATCCGGGGTTGACGGC. The full variable domain, rest sourced from reference TRBV9 and TRBJ1-2, is DSGVTQTPKHLITATGQRVTLRCSPRSGDLSVYWYQQSLDQGLQFLIQYYNGEERAKGNILERFSAQQFPDLHSELNLSSLELGDSALYFCASSVAPSGVDGYTFGSGTRLTVV.

As concerns this clone: An end of the junction differs from the germline gene, which may be a read error. The CDR3 is cut off 3 residues early in the read; its end comes from the germline J gene. V is TRBV4-2 and J is TRBJ2-5, with a tentative D call TRBD1 (6 bases). Germline loops: CDR1 LGHNA, CDR2 YNFKEQ. This CDR3 contains 15 residues. The CDR3 sequence: CASSQDLGQPETQYF. The covered CDR3 bases are TGCGCCAGCAGCCAAGATCTGGGACAACCAGAGACC.

To note about this clone: The read halts 3 residues ahead of the CDR3 end, with the missing end drawn from the germline J gene. The chain recombines TRBV29-1 with TRBJ1-2; tentatively, D is TRBD1 (5 bases). CDR3 length equals 14 residues. The V and J ends lost 7 bases and 3 bases respectively, with 18 bases between them. Germline assignment: CDR1 SQVTM and CDR2 ANQGSEA. CDR3 loop: CSARQRDVDYGYTF. The covered CDR3 bases are TGCAGCGCCCGACAGCGGGACGTCGACTATGGC.

Notes on this clone: Coverage ceases 3 residues before the CDR3 finishes, and the germline J gene fills in the end. The chain is built from TRBV20-1 and TRBJ1-1; tentatively, D is TRBD1 (5 bases). V was trimmed by 6 bases and J by 1 base, leaving 15 bases between them. CDR1 is DFQATT, CDR2 SNEGSKA, per germline (reference sequence). CDR3 length equals 14 residues. The DNA read from the CDR3 is TGCAGTGCGAACAATGGGGGGTCGAACACTGAA. This gives the protein CSANNGGSNTE. The CDR3 as a whole reads CSANNGGSNTEAFF.

About this clone: Sequence at one end of the junction differs from germline and may be a read error. The missing CDR3 end, 3 residues past where the read stops, is filled in from the germline J gene. The rearrangement links TRBV4-2 to TRBJ2-1; 11 nucleotides agree with TRBD2. Germline V gene data show CDR1 as LGHNA and CDR2 as YNFKEQ. The CDR3 loop spans 17 amino acids. The chain's CDR3 is CASGQDLTSGNPGEQFF. The covered CDR3 bases are TGCGCCAGCGGCCAAGATCTGACTAGCGGGAACCCAGGTGAG.

CDR3 bases read: TGTGCCAGCAGCTACGACAGGGCTAATGAG. Protein product: CASSYDRANE. The full CDR3 protein is CASSYDRANEQFF. The rearrangement uses TRBV7-3 and TRBJ2-1; 7 nucleotides agree with TRBD1. The missing CDR3 end, 3 residues past where the read stops, is filled in from the germline J gene. The CDR3 contains 13 residues. J gave up 7 bases and V 4 bases, and 4 bases lay outside the gene matches. The germline V gene has CDR1 SGHTA and CDR2 FQGTGA.

For this clone: The DNA ends 3 residues before the CDR3 does, and the rest of the CDR3 is filled in from the germline J gene. The rearrangement links TRBV7-2 to TRBJ1-4; the D gene is possibly TRBD1 (5 bases). V lost 5 bases to trimming and J lost 8 bases, with 15 bases between them. This CDR3 spans 14 amino acids. Germline CDR1 and CDR2: SGHTA and FQGNSA. The covered CDR3 bases are TGTGCCAGCAGCCGAGGGGAGACAAGAGAAAAA. Translating gives CASSRGETREK. Given in full, the CDR3 is CASSRGETREKLFF.

A word on this clone: With the read ending 3 residues before the CDR3 end, the germline J gene is used to fill in that end. V usage is TRBV5-1 and J usage is TRBJ2-5; D perhaps matches TRBD1 (6 bases). V was shortened by 5 bases and J by 5 bases, with 19 bases between the two germline ends. The CDR3 consists of 15 residues. CDR1 and CDR2 from the germline V gene are SGHRS and YFSETQ. Partial CDR3 DNA: TGCGCCAGCAGTACATCGCAGGGGCCGGCGGAGACC. Translated: CASSTSQGPAET. The full CDR3 is CASSTSQGPAETQYF. Full variable domain (rest looked up from reference TRBV5-1 and TRBJ2-5): KAGVTQTPRYLIKTRGQQVTLSCSPISGHRSVSWYQQTPGQGLQFLFEYFSETQRNKGNFPGRFSGRQFSNSRSEMNVSTLELGDSALYLCASSTSQGPAETQYFGPGTRLLVL.

About this clone itself: The read terminates 3 residues ahead of where the CDR3 ends, so the germline J gene completes it. The chain joins TRBV7-3 to TRBJ2-2; 7 nucleotides line up with TRBD2. V lost 1 base and J lost 7; bases outside the gene matches: 0. Germline V gene data show CDR1 as SGHTA and CDR2 as FQGTGA. The CDR3 consists of 13 residues. The part of the CDR3 DNA that was read is TGTGCCAGCAGCTTAAGCGGGAGCGGGGAG. It yields the protein CASSLSGSGE. The whole CDR3 sequence reads CASSLSGSGELFF. The complete variable domain, with remaining parts taken from reference TRBV7-3 and TRBJ2-2, reads GAGVSQTPSNKVTEKGKYVELRCDPISGHTALYWYRQSLGQGPEFLIYFQGTGAADDSGLPNDRFFAVRPEGSVSTLKIQRTERGDSAVYLCASSLSGSGELFFGEGSRLTVL.

The covered CDR3 bases are TGCAGTGCTAGTTGGCAGGGAGGCACAGATACG. This codes for CSASWQGGTDT. The complete CDR3 protein is CSASWQGGTDTQYF. The gene calls are TRBV20-1 and TRBJ2-3; tentatively, D is TRBD1 or TRBD2 (5 bases each). The missing CDR3 end, 3 residues past where the read stops, is filled in from the germline J gene. The CDR3 length is 14 residues. Germline CDR1 DFQATT, CDR2 SNEGSKA (reference sequence). Trimming cost V 3 bases and J 1 base, with 11 bases left between them.

Points on this clone: The CDR3 is cut off 3 residues early in the read; its end comes from the germline J gene. The chain joins TRBV11-3 to TRBJ2-7, with D unclear. CDR1 is SGHNT, CDR2 YENEEA, per germline. With 3 bases removed from V and 3 bases from J, the gap between germline ends came to 6 bases. The CDR3 spans 12 residues. CDR3 DNA, as far as it was read: TGTGCCAGCAGCTTTCATTTCTACGAG. Its protein is CASSFHFYE. The CDR3 as a whole reads CASSFHFYEQYF.

As regards this clone: The read ends 3 residues early relative to the CDR3; the germline J gene fills the gap. The rearrangement joins TRBV5-1 to TRBJ1-4; D is perhaps TRBD1 (6 bases). The germline V and J ends were trimmed by 4 bases and 8 bases, with 18 bases remaining between them. The CDR3 runs to 15 residues. Germline-derived CDR1 and CDR2 are SGHRS and YFSETQ. The DNA read from the CDR3 is TGCGCCAGCAGCGTCACAGGGCGTGTCGGGGAAAAA. Translation: CASSVTGRVGEK. The full CDR3 reads CASSVTGRVGEKLFF.

As regards this clone: One junction end disagrees with the germline gene, perhaps due to a read error. The read is 3 residues too short to cover the CDR3 end, so that end is filled in from the germline J gene. The chain couples TRBV7-7 to TRBJ2-3; D possibly corresponds to TRBD1 (5 bases). The length of the CDR3 is 15 residues. The germline V gene encodes CDR1 SSHAT and CDR2 FNYEAQ (reference sequence). CDR3 in amino acids: CASSSQWGGEETQYF. CDR3 DNA, as far as it was read: TGTGCTAGCAGCTCCCAGTGGGGCGGAGAAGAGACG. Together with reference TRBV7-7 and TRBJ2-3, the CDR3 gives the full variable domain: GAGVSQSPRYKVTKRGQDVTLRCDPISSHATLYWYQQALGQGPEFLTYFNYEAQPDKSGLPSDRFSAERPEGSISTLTIQRTEQRDSAMYRCASSSQWGGEETQYFGPGTRLTVL.

To note about this clone: The sequenced fragment ends 3 residues before the CDR3 boundary, so the rest is inferred from the germline J gene. V and J are TRBV6-2 or TRBV6-3 and TRBJ2-5, with 7 bases fitting TRBD1. The CDR3 totals 13 residues. Losses at the gene ends were 6 bases for V and 3 bases for J; bases not matched to a gene: 4. CDR1 and CDR2 (germline): MNHEY, SVGEGT. The CDR3 loop reads CASRRGLKETQYF. The covered CDR3 bases are TGTGCCAGCAGAAGGGGGCTCAAAGAGACC.

As to this clone: The read ends 3 residues early relative to the CDR3; the germline J gene fills the gap. This chain links TRBV30 with TRBJ2-2; 8 bases align to TRBD1. The CDR3 sequence is 15 residues long. Per the germline V gene, CDR1 is GTSNPN and CDR2 is SVGIG (reference sequence). The CDR3 is CAWRAPDRETSPLFF. The part of the CDR3 DNA that was read is TGTGCCTGGCGTGCACCGGACAGGGAAACTTCACCG.

Of note for this clone: The read is 3 residues too short to cover the CDR3 end, so that end is filled in from the germline J gene. The V call is TRBV29-1, the J call TRBJ2-3; 14 bases match TRBD2. The CDR3 length is 14 residues. The junction had 0 bases not matched to a gene; V was cut back by 4 bases and J by 3 bases. CDR1 and CDR2 from the germline V gene are SQVTM and ANQGSEA. The CDR3 region is CSVGLAGGTDTQYF. Partial CDR3 DNA: TGCAGCGTTGGACTAGCGGGAGGGACAGATACG.

As to this clone: The read ends 3 residues shy of where the CDR3 ends; the end is completed using the germline J gene. This chain links TRBV19 with TRBJ2-3; 8 bases match TRBD1. Germline loops: CDR1 LNHDA, CDR2 SQIVND (reference sequence). This CDR3 is built from 15 residues. The part of the CDR3 DNA that was read is TGTGCCAGTAGTATGTTTTCAGGGGGCAATCAGCCG. Translated, it gives CASSMFSGGNQP. The entire CDR3 reads CASSMFSGGNQPQYF.

This clone is called large based on its frequency. The CDR3 is cut off 3 residues early in the read; its end comes from the germline J gene. V is TRBV6-4 and J is TRBJ1-2; a possible D gene is TRBD1 (6 bases). The CDR3 is 16 residues long. V lost 2 bases, J lost 4 bases, and 17 bases lay in between. Germline CDR1 is MRHNA and CDR2 is SNTAGT. CDR3 DNA (partial): TGTGCCAGCAGTGACACCCCCCAGGGGCCATTCTATGGC. Residues: CASSDTPQGPFYG. The full CDR3 sequence reads CASSDTPQGPFYGYTF.

About this clone: The read terminates 3 residues ahead of where the CDR3 ends, so the germline J gene completes it. The rearrangement joins TRBV19 to TRBJ2-6; possibly TRBD1 for D (5 bases). The CDR3 covers 16 residues. Germline-derived CDR1 and CDR2 are LNHDA and SQIVND (reference sequence). V was cut by 7 bases and J by 2 bases, with 15 bases left in between. CDR3 DNA (partial): TGTGCCAGTAAGCACGGACAAGAGGCTGGGGCCAACGTC. This gives the protein CASKHGQEAGANV. The entire CDR3 protein reads CASKHGQEAGANVLTF.

A note on this clone: The CDR3 end falls 3 residues outside the read, so it is completed with the germline J gene. The rearrangement joins TRBV19 to TRBJ1-1; D is unresolved. CDR1 and CDR2 (germline): LNHDA, SQIVND (reference sequence). The CDR3 is 11 residues long. The chain's CDR3 is CASSTARGAFF. The covered CDR3 bases are TGTGCCAGTAGTACAGCAAGAGGG.

In the case of this clone: The read gets to within 3 residues of the CDR3 end, and the germline J gene fills in the rest. The chain uses TRBV5-5 and TRBJ1-4; D may be TRBD1 (5 bases). Looked up from germline, CDR1 is SGHKS and CDR2 is YYEKEE (reference sequence). V shed 4 bases and J shed 4 bases, with 14 bases lying between them. The CDR3 totals 15 residues. Incomplete CDR3 DNA: TGTGCCAGCAGCCACCCCGGGACTGGTAATGAAAAA. It encodes CASSHPGTGNEK. The CDR3, in full, reads CASSHPGTGNEKLFF.

Notes on this clone: Coverage ceases 3 residues before the CDR3 finishes, and the germline J gene fills in the end. This chain uses TRBV20-1 with TRBJ1-6, with 8 bases that match TRBD1. Germline values: CDR1 DFQATT, CDR2 SNEGSKA (reference sequence). The ends lost 6 bases at V and 7 bases at J; junction bases unmatched: 11. This CDR3 spans 15 amino acids. The CDR3 is CSALLQGGRNSPLHF. The sequenced CDR3 bases are TGCAGTGCCCTCTTACAGGGGGGTCGGAATTCACCC.

As to this clone: The read comes to an end 3 residues before the CDR3 does, leaving the germline J gene to fill in the end. This chain links TRBV18 with TRBJ1-5; a weak D match, TRBD1 (6 bases). Germline V gene lookup returns CDR1 KGHSH and CDR2 LQKENI. Trimming took 3 bases from V and 2 from J, leaving 14 bases between them. CDR3 length: 16 residues. The CDR3 bases that were read are TGTGCCAGCTCACCTCAAGAAGACAGGCGCAATCAGCCC. Amino acids: CASSPQEDRRNQP. The whole CDR3 sequence reads CASSPQEDRRNQPQHF.

Details on this clone: The read ends 3 residues before the CDR3 terminus; that terminus is restored from the germline J gene. The chain recombines TRBV30 with TRBJ2-7; D is perhaps TRBD1 (5 bases). V was clipped by 4 bases and J by 2 bases, with 12 bases between them. The CDR3 contains 13 residues. Germline V gene sequence: CDR1 GTSNPN, CDR2 SVGIG (reference sequence). The CDR3 sequence is CAWTWGSTYEQYF. The part of the CDR3 DNA that was read is TGTGCCTGGACCTGGGGCAGTACCTACGAG.

About this clone itself: The read terminates 3 residues ahead of where the CDR3 ends, so the germline J gene completes it. The J gene is TRBJ2-7, the V gene TRBV20-1; 8 bases map to TRBD1. V dropped 4 bases and J dropped 2; count of bases not matched to a gene: 10. The CDR3 loop spans 15 amino acids. The germline CDR1 and CDR2 sequences are DFQATT and SNEGSKA (reference sequence). The CDR3 loop is CSATLTGQVTYEQYF. The DNA read from the CDR3 is TGCAGTGCTACACTCACGGGACAGGTAACCTACGAG.

With regard to this clone: The read finishes 3 residues shy of the CDR3 end, and the germline J gene is used to complete it. The V and J genes are TRBV5-1 and TRBJ2-3; D perhaps matches TRBD2 (6 bases). V was clipped by 4 bases and J by 2 bases, with 11 bases between them. The CDR3 runs to 14 residues. Germline V CDR1 and CDR2: SGHRS, YFSETQ. The CDR3 loop is CASSLSGNTDTQYF. The CDR3 DNA, read in part, is TGCGCCAGCAGCCTTAGCGGAAACACAGATACG.

About this clone: With the read ending 3 residues before the CDR3 end, the germline J gene is used to fill in that end. The chain carries TRBV30 and TRBJ2-1, with TRBD2 as a possible D gene (6 bases). The CDR3 contains 14 residues. Trimming took off 0 bases at V and 2 bases at J, with 8 bases between the two ends. Looked up from germline, CDR1 is GTSNPN and CDR2 is SVGIG (reference sequence). The sequenced part of the CDR3 DNA is TGTGCCTGGAGTGTAGGGACTCCCTACAATGAG. It specifies CAWSVGTPYNE. The entire CDR3 protein is CAWSVGTPYNEQFF.